This T cell receptor beta chain originates from a study of OX40 agonist ivuxolimab in advanced cancers. Study as a whole: Therapy given before enrollment (anti-PD-1, anti-PD-L1 or anti-CTLA-4) was allowed, and roughly 41% had some.

The V and J ends lost 3 bases and 1 base, in that order; junction bases with no gene match: 10. The CDR3 is made up of 19 amino acids. Looked up from germline, CDR1 is MDHEN and CDR2 is SYDVKM. Assay: immunoSEQ multiplex PCR; the TCRdb copy retains only in-frame clones and omits some. This sample has tens of thousands of clones, with roughly four fifths found just once. At baseline, cycle 4 day 1, and cycle 7 day 1, blood was sampled. The source is an adult with an advanced solid tumor such as melanoma, head and neck, liver or kidney cancer. The sequences come from CD4+ or CD8+ T cells sorted from blood, collected in a trial of the OX40 agonist ivuxolimab. The chain carries TRBV28 and TRBJ2-2; TRBD2 matches at 11 bases. The CDR3 loop is CASSFILAGGLGNTGELFF. The CDR3 DNA reads TGTGCCAGCAGTTTCATCCTAGCGGGAGGTTTGGGGAACACCGGGGAGCTGTTTTTT.